The rows below give T cell receptor beta chains drawn from one sample of a study of T cells in Graves' hyperthyroidism and ophthalmopathy. TCRdb called the multiplex PCR reads again in MiXCR, with one record for every CDR3 protein. The table lists about 560,000 distinct CDR3 sequences, 16% of them singletons. The source material was blood. Every receptor here comes from a woman aged 18-29 years with Graves' hyperthyroidism. Both conserved end residues are part of each CDR3. The D gene is left open where the match is weak. Clone size is stated in some rows and not others, as once, few, many or a class when expanded.

V gene,clone size,J gene,D gene,CDR3 DNA,CDR3 protein
TRBV6-1,NA,TRBJ2-3,TRBD1,TGTGCCAGCAGTGGGGGACAGGGGCGCACAGATACGCAGTATTTT,CASSGGQGRTDTQYF
TRBV29-1,NA,TRBJ2-2,NA,TGCAGCGTATCCAGGCCGAACACCGGGGAGCTGTTTTTT,CSVSRPNTGELFF
TRBV7-2,many,TRBJ2-7,TRBD2,TGTGCCAGCAGCTTAGGAACTAGCGGGAGGGCCGGGGGAAAGCAGTACTTC,CASSLGTSGRAGGKQYF
TRBV4-1,few,TRBJ1-6,NA,TGCGCCAGCAGCCAAGATCTCCAGAGCTCCTATAATTCACCCCTCCACTTT,CASSQDLQSSYNSPLHF
TRBV10-1,NA,TRBJ2-5,NA,TGCGCCAGCAGTGAAGGGGGACGAGAGACCCAGTACTTC,CASSEGGRETQYF
TRBV5-6,NA,TRBJ2-1,TRBD2,TGTGCCAGCGGATTAGCGGGGTCCTCCTACAATGAGCAGTTCTTC,CASGLAGSSYNEQFF
TRBV24-1,NA,TRBJ2-1,TRBD2,TGTGCCACCAGAATTAGCGGGAGTAATGAGCAGTTCTTC,CATRISGSNEQFF
TRBV3-1,many,TRBJ1-4,NA,TGTGCCAGCAGCCGCAGCAGTGATGAAAAACTGTTTTTT,CASSRSSDEKLFF
TRBV7-9,NA,TRBJ2-6,NA,TGTGCCAGCAGCTTTGGGGCAGCCGAAACAGGGTTCGCTGGGGCCAACGTCCTGACTTTC,CASSFGAAETGFAGANVLTF
TRBV27,NA,TRBJ1-5,NA,TGTGCCAGCAGTCCCCGCGGCCGACAGGAGAATAGCAATCAGCCCCAGCATTTT,CASSPRGRQENSNQPQHF
TRBV7-8,few,TRBJ1-2,TRBD1,TGTGCCAGCAGCGCACCGGGACAGGAGATCTATGGCTACACCTTC,CASSAPGQEIYGYTF
TRBV20-1,few,TRBJ1-4,NA,TGCAGTGCTAATAAGGGATTGGGGGATGAAAAACTGTTTTTT,CSANKGLGDEKLFF
TRBV7-6,NA,TRBJ1-5,TRBD1,TGTGCCAGCAGCTTAGGGTGGCAGGGGGCAGCGGATCAGCCCCAGCATTTT,CASSLGWQGAADQPQHF
TRBV25-1,NA,TRBJ2-2,TRBD1,TGTGCCAGCACCGAAAGGGACAGCAACACCGGGGAGCTGTTTTTT,CASTERDSNTGELFF
TRBV7-2,many,TRBJ1-1,NA,TGTGCCAGCAGGCACAGGAACACTGAAGCTTTCTTT,CASRHRNTEAFF
TRBV7-9,once,TRBJ1-3,NA,TGTGCCAGCAGCTTAGGGGGAGCAGGGGTGCCTGGAAACACCATATATTTT,CASSLGGAGVPGNTIYF
TRBV7-2,NA,TRBJ2-6,TRBD1,TGTGCCAGCAGACAGGACAGGGAGAGCTCTGGGGCCAACGTCCTGACTTTC,CASRQDRESSGANVLTF
TRBV9,NA,TRBJ2-4,NA,TGTGCCAGCAGCGTAGATAGTGCAGCAGGGGTCAAAAACATTCAGTACTTC,CASSVDSAAGVKNIQYF
TRBV9,few,TRBJ1-1,TRBD1,TGTGCCAGCAGCCTCCTCGACAGGGCGGGACGAAACACTGAAGCTTTCTTT,CASSLLDRAGRNTEAFF
TRBV20-1,many,TRBJ2-7,TRBD2,TGCAGTGCTAGAGATCCCCGGGAGGCGGCCGAGCAGTACTTC,CSARDPREAAEQYF
TRBV19,NA,TRBJ2-3,TRBD2,TGTGCCAGTAGTATAGCCAGCGGGAGCGTCGATACGCAGTATTTT,CASSIASGSVDTQYF
TRBV12-3/TRBV12-4,many,TRBJ2-7,TRBD1,TGTGCCAGCAGTTTGAGGGTATGGGGACAGGGGTTTAGGGAGCAGTACTTC,CASSLRVWGQGFREQYF
TRBV13,few,TRBJ1-2,NA,TGTGCCATCTTAGGACAGCACTATGGCTACACCTTC,CAILGQHYGYTF
TRBV5-1,NA,TRBJ2-2,TRBD1,TGCGCCAGCAGCTTCGGAGACAGGGCCCCCGGGGAGCTGTTTTTT,CASSFGDRAPGELFF
TRBV28,many,TRBJ1-2,NA,TGTGCCACCTGGGACGCTTTAGGTGGGGGCTACACCTTC,CATWDALGGGYTF
TRBV4-3,NA,TRBJ1-2,TRBD1,TGCGCCAGCAGCCACCTGACAGGGGAAGCATATGGCTACACCTTC,CASSHLTGEAYGYTF
TRBV7-2,few,TRBJ2-3,NA,TGTGCCAGCAGCCGCGGGGTTAGCGGAAGGGGATCAGATACGCAGTATTTT,CASSRGVSGRGSDTQYF
TRBV20-1,many,TRBJ2-5,NA,TGCAGTGCCACCGAGGACTTGATCCAAGAGACCCAGTACTTC,CSATEDLIQETQYF
TRBV20-1,NA,TRBJ2-1,NA,TGCAGTGCTCGAAAGCGGGGAGGGGGTTACAATGAGCAGTTCTTC,CSARKRGGGYNEQFF
TRBV7-2,many,TRBJ2-5,NA,TGTGCCAGCAGTCCCACTAGTCCCCCGCGGGAGACCCAGTACTTC,CASSPTSPPRETQYF
TRBV28,many,TRBJ1-1,NA,TGTGCCAGCAGTTTTCGGGGGACATATAGGAGGAACACTGAAGCTTTCTTT,CASSFRGTYRRNTEAFF
TRBV9,few,TRBJ1-1,NA,TGTGCCAGCAGCCCTATGGGTGAGAACACTGAAGCTTTCTTT,CASSPMGENTEAFF
TRBV19,few,TRBJ1-6,TRBD1,TGTGCCAGTAGCCGAGGGACAGACTATAATTCACCCCTCCACTTT,CASSRGTDYNSPLHF
TRBV7-9,few,TRBJ2-3,NA,TGTGCCAGCAGCTTAGTGGTGGGAGCGGGCACAGATACGCAGTATTTT,CASSLVVGAGTDTQYF
TRBV5-4,NA,TRBJ1-4,NA,TGTGCCAGCAGCTCCCGACAGGATGAAAAACTGTTTTTT,CASSSRQDEKLFF
TRBV5-5,NA,TRBJ1-1,NA,TGTGCCAGCAGCTTGGTAATAGGAGGAACTGAAGCTTTCTTT,CASSLVIGGTEAFF
TRBV25-1,NA,TRBJ2-6,NA,TGTGCCAGCAGTGATTCGGGGGCAGGGGCCAACGTCCTGACTTTC,CASSDSGAGANVLTF
TRBV20-1,many,TRBJ1-1,NA,TGCAGTGCTAGAGCCTTGACGGTGAACACTGAAGCTTTCTTT,CSARALTVNTEAFF
TRBV7-6,few,TRBJ2-2,NA,TGTGCCAGCAGCTTAAGGGGGAATAAGGCCGGGGAGCTGTTTTTT,CASSLRGNKAGELFF
TRBV28,NA,TRBJ2-2,NA,TGTGCCAGCAGTTTATTAGGGGTACGGGGGATGAACACCGGGGAGCTGTTTTTT,CASSLLGVRGMNTGELFF
TRBV6-1,NA,TRBJ2-7,TRBD2,TGTGCCAGCAGATCAACTAGCGGGAGTTACGAGCAGTACTTC,CASRSTSGSYEQYF
TRBV27,many,TRBJ2-1,NA,TGTGCCAGCAGCCCCGGGATAACAGGCGCCTACAATGAGCAGTTCTTC,CASSPGITGAYNEQFF
TRBV12-3/TRBV12-4,NA,TRBJ2-3,NA,TGTGCCAGCAGTTTAATCGGTGGGGGCTCCACAGATACGCAGTATTTT,CASSLIGGGSTDTQYF
TRBV5-4,NA,TRBJ2-7,NA,TGTGCCAGCAGCTTGAGGCTTACGAGCTCCTACGAGCAGTACTTC,CASSLRLTSSYEQYF
TRBV19,NA,TRBJ2-1,NA,TGTGCCAGTATCCCAATTCCCCCACCGAGGGCAGAGCAGTTCTTC,CASIPIPPPRAEQFF
TRBV10-1,NA,TRBJ2-7,TRBD2,TGCGCCAGCAGTGTGACTAGCGGGAGGACTAATCCCTACGAGCAGTACTTC,CASSVTSGRTNPYEQYF
TRBV2,many,TRBJ2-3,TRBD1,TGTGCCAGCACCCGGGACAGATCTAGCACAGATACGCAGTATTTT,CASTRDRSSTDTQYF
TRBV7-9,few,TRBJ1-1,NA,TGTGCCAGCAGCTTAGCTTGGGTAACTGAAGCTTTCTTT,CASSLAWVTEAFF
TRBV6-1,many,TRBJ2-7,TRBD1,TGTGCCAGCAGGAAAGGACAGGGCACTTACGAGCAGTACTTC,CASRKGQGTYEQYF
TRBV20-1,few,TRBJ2-5,TRBD2,TGCAGTGCTAGAGATTCGGGCCGGGGGGAGCCCTCCGATTACTTC,CSARDSGRGEPSDYF
TRBV11-2,NA,TRBJ2-5,NA,TGTGCCAGCAGCCTTGTGGGGGGAATCGTGGAGACCCAGTACTTC,CASSLVGGIVETQYF
TRBV5-1,NA,TRBJ2-5,TRBD1,TGCGCCAGCAGCTCGGGACAGGGGGTTCAGACCCAGTACTTC,CASSSGQGVQTQYF